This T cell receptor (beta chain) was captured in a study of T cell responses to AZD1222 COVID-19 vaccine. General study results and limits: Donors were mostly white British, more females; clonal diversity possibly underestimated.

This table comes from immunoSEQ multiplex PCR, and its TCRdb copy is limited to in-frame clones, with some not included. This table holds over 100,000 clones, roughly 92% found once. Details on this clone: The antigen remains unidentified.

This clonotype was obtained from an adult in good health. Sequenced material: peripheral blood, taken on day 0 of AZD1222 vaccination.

The CDR3 sequence is CASNPQGFSYEQYF. In DNA, the CDR3 is TGTGCCAGCAATCCACAGGGGTTTTCCTACGAGCAGTACTTC. The chain recombines TRBV6-6 with TRBJ2-7, with 7 bases lining up with TRBD1. With 7 bases clipped from V and 1 base from J, the junction kept 7 bases outside the gene matches. The germline gives CDR1 MNHNY, CDR2 SVGAGI (reference sequence). The CDR3 covers 14 residues.